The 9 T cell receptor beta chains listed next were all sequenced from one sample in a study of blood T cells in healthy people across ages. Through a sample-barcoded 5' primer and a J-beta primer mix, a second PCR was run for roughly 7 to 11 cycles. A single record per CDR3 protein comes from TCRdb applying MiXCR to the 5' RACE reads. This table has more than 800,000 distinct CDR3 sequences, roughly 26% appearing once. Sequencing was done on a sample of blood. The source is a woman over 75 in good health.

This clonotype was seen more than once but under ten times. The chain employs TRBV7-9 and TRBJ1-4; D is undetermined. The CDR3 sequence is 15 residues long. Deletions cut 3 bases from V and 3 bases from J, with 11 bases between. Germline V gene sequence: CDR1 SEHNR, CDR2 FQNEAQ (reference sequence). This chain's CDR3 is CASSFDLGSNEKLFF. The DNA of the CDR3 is TGTGCCAGCAGCTTCGATCTGGGGTCTAATGAAAAACTGTTTTTT.

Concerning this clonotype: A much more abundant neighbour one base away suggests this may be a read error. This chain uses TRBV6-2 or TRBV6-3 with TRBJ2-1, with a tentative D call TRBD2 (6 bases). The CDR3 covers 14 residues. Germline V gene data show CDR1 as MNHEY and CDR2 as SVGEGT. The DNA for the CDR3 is TGTGCCAACAGTTACGGGGGAAATGAGCTTGAGCAGTTCTTC. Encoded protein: CANSYGGNELEQFF.

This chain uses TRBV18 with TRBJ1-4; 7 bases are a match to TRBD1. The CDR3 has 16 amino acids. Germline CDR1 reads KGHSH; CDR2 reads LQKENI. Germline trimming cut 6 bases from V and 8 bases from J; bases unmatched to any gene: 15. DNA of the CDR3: TGTGCCAGCTCGCCCTTCCGGGGACAGAGTCACGAAAAACTGTTTTTT. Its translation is CASSPFRGQSHEKLFF.

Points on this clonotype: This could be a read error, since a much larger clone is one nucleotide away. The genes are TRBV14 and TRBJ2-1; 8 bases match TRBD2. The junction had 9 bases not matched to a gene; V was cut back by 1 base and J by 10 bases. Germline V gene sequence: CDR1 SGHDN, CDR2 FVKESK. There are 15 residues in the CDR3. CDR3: CASSQAGGVPYEQFF. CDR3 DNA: TGTGCCAGCAGCCAAGCGGGGGGGGTCCCCTACGAGCAGTTCTTC.

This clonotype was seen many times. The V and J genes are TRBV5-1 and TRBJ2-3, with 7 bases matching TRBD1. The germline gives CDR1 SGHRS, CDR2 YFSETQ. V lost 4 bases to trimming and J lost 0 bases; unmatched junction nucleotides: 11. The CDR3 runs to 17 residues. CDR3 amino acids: CASSPAATGTSTDTQYF. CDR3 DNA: TGCGCCAGCAGCCCTGCCGCGACAGGGACGAGCACAGATACGCAGTATTTT.

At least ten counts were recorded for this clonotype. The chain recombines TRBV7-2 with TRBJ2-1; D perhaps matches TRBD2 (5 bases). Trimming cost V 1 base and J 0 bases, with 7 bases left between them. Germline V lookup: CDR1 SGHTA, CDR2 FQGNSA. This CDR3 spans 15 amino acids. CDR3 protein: CASSLGGPSYNEQFF. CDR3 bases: TGTGCCAGCAGCTTAGGCGGGCCCTCCTACAATGAGCAGTTCTTC.

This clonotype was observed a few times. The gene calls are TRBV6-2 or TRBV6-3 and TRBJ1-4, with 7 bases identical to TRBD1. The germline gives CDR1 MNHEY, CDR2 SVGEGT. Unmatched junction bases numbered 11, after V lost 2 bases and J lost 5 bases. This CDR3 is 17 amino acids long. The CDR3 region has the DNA TGTGCCAGCAGTTACCCTCCACGACAGGGCCCGAATGAAAAACTGTTTTTT. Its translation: CASSYPPRQGPNEKLFF.

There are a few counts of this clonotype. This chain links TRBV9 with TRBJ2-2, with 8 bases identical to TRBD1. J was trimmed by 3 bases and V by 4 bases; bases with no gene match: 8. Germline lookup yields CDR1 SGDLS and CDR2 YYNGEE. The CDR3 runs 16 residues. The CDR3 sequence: CASSPNGQGHTGELFF. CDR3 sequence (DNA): TGTGCCAGCAGCCCAAACGGACAGGGCCACACCGGGGAGCTGTTTTTT.

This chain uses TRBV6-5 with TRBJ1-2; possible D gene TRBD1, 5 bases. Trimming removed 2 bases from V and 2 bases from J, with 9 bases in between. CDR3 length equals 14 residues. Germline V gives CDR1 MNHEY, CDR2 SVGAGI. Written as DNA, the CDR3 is TGTGCCAGCAGTTACGAGGGGCGAAACTATGGCTACACCTTC. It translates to CASSYEGRNYGYTF.